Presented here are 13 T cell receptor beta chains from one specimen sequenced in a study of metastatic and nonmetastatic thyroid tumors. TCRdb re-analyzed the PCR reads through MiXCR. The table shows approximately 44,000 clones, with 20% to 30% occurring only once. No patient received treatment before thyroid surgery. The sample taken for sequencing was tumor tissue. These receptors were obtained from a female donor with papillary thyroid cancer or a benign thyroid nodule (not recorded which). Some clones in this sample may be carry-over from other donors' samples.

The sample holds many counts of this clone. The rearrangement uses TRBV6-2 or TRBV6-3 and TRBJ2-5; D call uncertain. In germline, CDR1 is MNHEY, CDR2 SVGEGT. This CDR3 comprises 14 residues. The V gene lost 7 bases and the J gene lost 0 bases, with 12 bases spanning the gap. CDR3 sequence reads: CASNESGNQETQYF. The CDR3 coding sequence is TGTGCCAGCAACGAATCGGGCAACCAAGAGACCCAGTACTTC.

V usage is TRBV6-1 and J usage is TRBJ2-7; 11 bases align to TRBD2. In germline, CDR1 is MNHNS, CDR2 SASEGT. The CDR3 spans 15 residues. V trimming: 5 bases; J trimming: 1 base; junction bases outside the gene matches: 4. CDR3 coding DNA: TGTGCCAGCAGTACGTGGACTAGCGGGTCCTACGAGCAGTACTTC. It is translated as CASSTWTSGSYEQYF.

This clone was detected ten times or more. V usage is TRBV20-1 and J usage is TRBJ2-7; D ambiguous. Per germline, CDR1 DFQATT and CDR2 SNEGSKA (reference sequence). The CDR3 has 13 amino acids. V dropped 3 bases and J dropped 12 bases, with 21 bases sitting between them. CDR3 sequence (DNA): TGCAGTGCTAGCAAGAACGCGCCGATGTTAGGGTACTTC. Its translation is CSASKNAPMLGYF.

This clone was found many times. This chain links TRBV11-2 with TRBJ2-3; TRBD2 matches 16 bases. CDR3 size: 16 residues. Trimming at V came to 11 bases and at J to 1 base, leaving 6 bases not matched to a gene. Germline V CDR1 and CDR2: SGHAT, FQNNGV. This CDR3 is CAGEGTSGGGTDTQYF. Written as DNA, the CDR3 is TGTGCCGGAGAAGGGACTAGCGGGGGGGGCACAGATACGCAGTATTTT. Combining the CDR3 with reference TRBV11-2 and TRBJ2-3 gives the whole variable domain EAGVAQSPRYKIIEKRQSVAFWCNPISGHATLYWYQQILGQGPKLLIQFQNNGVVDDSQLPKDRFSAERLKGVDSTLKIQPAKLEDSAVYLCAGEGTSGGGTDTQYFGPGTRLTVL.

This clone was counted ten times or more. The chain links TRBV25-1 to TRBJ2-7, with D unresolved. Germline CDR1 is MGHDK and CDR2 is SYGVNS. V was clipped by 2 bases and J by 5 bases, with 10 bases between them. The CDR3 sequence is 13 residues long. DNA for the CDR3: TGTGCCAGCAGTGAACCGCGGCTAAACGAGCAGTACTTC. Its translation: CASSEPRLNEQYF.

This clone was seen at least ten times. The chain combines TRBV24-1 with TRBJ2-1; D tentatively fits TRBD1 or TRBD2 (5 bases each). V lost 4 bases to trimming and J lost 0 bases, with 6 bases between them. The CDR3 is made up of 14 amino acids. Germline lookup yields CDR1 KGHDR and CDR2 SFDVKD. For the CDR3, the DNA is TGTGCCACCAGTGAGGGGGACTCCTACAATGAGCAGTTCTTC. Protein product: CATSEGDSYNEQFF.

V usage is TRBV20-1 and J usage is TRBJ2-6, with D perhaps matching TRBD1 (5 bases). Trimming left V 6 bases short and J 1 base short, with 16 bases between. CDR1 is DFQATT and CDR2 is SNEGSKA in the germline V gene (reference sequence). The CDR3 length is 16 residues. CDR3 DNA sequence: TGCAGTGCCCGGACAATCCGAAGGTCTGGGGCCAACGTCCTGACTTTC. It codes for CSARTIRRSGANVLTF.

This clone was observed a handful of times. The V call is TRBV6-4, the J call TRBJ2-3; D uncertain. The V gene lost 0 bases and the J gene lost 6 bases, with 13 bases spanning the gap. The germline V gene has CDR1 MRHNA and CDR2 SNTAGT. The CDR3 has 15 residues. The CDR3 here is CASSDSSLESDTQYF. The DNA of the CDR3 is TGTGCCAGCAGTGACTCTTCACTTGAGAGCGATACGCAGTATTTT.

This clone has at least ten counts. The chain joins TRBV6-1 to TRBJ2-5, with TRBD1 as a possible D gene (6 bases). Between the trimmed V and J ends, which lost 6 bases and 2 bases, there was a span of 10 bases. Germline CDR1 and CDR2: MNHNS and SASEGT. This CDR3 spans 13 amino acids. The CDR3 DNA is TGTGCCAGCAGCCGGGACACACAAGAGACCCAGTACTTC. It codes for CASSRDTQETQYF.

This CDR3 is CASSLAFRGYYEQYF. CDR3 coding DNA: TGTGCCAGCAGCTTAGCGTTCAGGGGTTACTACGAGCAGTACTTC. The chain carries TRBV7-2 and TRBJ2-7; tentatively, D is TRBD1 (6 bases). This CDR3 is 15 amino acids long. Trimming removed 0 bases from V and 3 bases from J, with 12 bases in between. Germline CDR1 is SGHTA and CDR2 is FQGNSA.

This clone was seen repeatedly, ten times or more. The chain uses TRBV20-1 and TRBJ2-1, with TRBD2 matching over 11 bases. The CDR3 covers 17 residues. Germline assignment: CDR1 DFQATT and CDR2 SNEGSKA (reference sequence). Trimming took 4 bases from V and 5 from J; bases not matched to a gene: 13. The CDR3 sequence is CSATSSLAGGLNNEQFF. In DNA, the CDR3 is TGCAGTGCTACCTCGTCCCTAGCGGGAGGCCTCAACAATGAGCAGTTCTTC.

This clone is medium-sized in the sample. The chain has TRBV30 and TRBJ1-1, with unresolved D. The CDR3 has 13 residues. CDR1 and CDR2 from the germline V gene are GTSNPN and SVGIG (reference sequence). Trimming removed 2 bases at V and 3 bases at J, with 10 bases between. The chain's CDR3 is CAWSLQRHTEAFF. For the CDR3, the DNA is TGTGCCTGGAGTCTGCAGAGGCACACTGAAGCTTTCTTT.

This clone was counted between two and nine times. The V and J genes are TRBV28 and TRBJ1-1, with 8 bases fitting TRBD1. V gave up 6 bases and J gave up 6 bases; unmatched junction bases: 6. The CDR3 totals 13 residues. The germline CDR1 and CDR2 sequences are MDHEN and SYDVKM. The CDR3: CASRYRGKAEAFF. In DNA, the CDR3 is TGTGCCAGCAGATACAGGGGGAAGGCTGAAGCTTTCTTT.